These 31 T cell receptor beta chains were sequenced from one sample in a study of T-cell reconstitution after alpha-beta-depleted transplantation in children. Molecular barcoding with unique molecular identifiers was used for the TCRbeta library. In TCRdb, the PCR reads were re-called with MiXCR into one record per CDR3 protein. The profile shows under 250,000 distinct CDR3 sequences, more than 20% of them singletons. Sequenced material: PBMCs, mostly from graft donor cells, taken 360 days after TCRalphabeta/CD19-depleted stem cell transplant. The receptors were gathered from a female patient aged 2-9 years who had a stem cell transplant for congenital amegakaryocytic thrombocytopenia, so the T cells may come from the graft donor.

Only a few counts were recorded for this clonotype. The rearrangement joins TRBV15 to TRBJ2-7; D uncertain. V shed 0 bases and J shed 5 bases, with 8 bases lying between them. Germline CDR1 and CDR2: LNHNV and YYDKDF (reference sequence). CDR3 length: 13 residues. The CDR3 region is CATSRDFPNEQYF. The CDR3 nucleotides are TGTGCCACCAGCAGAGATTTCCCCAACGAGCAGTACTTC. Looking up the rest from reference TRBV15 and TRBJ2-7 gives the full variable domain: DAMVIQNPRYQVTQFGKPVTLSCSQTLNHNVMYWYQQKSSQAPKLLFHYYDKDFNNEADTPDNFQSRRPNTSFCFLDIRSPGLGDTAMYLCATSRDFPNEQYFGPGTRLTVT.

V gene TRBV6-4 combines with J gene TRBJ1-1; no firm D call. Germline CDR1 is MRHNA and CDR2 is SNTAGT. Deletions cut 4 bases from V and 4 bases from J, with 13 bases between. This CDR3 has 14 residues. This CDR3 reads CASSAGPWGTEAFF. Here the CDR3 DNA reads TGTGCCAGCAGTGCCGGACCCTGGGGCACTGAAGCTTTCTTT.

CDR3 nucleotides: TGTGCCAGCAGCACCGCGGGGGGGTACTATGGCTACACCTTC. Translating gives CASSTAGGYYGYTF. The chain combines TRBV7-8 with TRBJ1-2; D possibly corresponds to TRBD1 (5 bases). CDR3 length: 14 residues. V was clipped by 5 bases and J by 3 bases, with 13 bases between them. CDR1 and CDR2 (germline): SGHVS, FQNEAQ.

The chain combines TRBV4-1 with TRBJ2-1, with D possibly being TRBD1 (6 bases). CDR1 and CDR2 (germline): MGHRA, YSYEKL. The length of the CDR3 is 15 residues. V was shortened by 1 base and J by 8 bases, with 15 bases between the two germline ends. The CDR3, as DNA: TGCGCCAGCAGCCAAGGTCCCAGGGGTAGCGATGAGCAGTTCTTC. As protein: CASSQGPRGSDEQFF.

CDR3 DNA sequence: TGTGCCAGCAGCTTAACGACCGGGGCGGGTGATTCACCCCTCCACTTT. Translation: CASSLTTGAGDSPLHF. This chain links TRBV11-2 with TRBJ1-6, with D possibly TRBD1 on 5 matching bases. Germline CDR1 is SGHAT and CDR2 is FQNNGV. Trimming removed 2 bases from V and 8 bases from J, with 16 bases in between. The CDR3 consists of 16 residues.

The CDR3 spells CASSYNWNSGSETQYF. In DNA, the CDR3 is TGTGCCAGCAGTTATAACTGGAATTCCGGAAGCGAGACCCAGTACTTC. The chain links TRBV28 to TRBJ2-5; D gene uncertain. The CDR3 consists of 16 residues. V dropped 4 bases and J dropped 5 bases, with 20 bases sitting between them. The germline V gene encodes CDR1 MDHEN and CDR2 SYDVKM.

The V call is TRBV5-1, the J call TRBJ2-1; D is perhaps TRBD2 (5 bases). This CDR3 region has 12 residues. Trimming pared 3 bases from V and 12 bases from J, leaving 13 bases between. Germline V lookup: CDR1 SGHRS, CDR2 YFSETQ. CDR3: CASSSRGGRQFF. CDR3 sequence (DNA): TGCGCCAGCAGCTCGAGAGGAGGAAGGCAGTTCTTC. The whole variable domain, remainder taken from reference TRBV5-1 and TRBJ2-1, is KAGVTQTPRYLIKTRGQQVTLSCSPISGHRSVSWYQQTPGQGLQFLFEYFSETQRNKGNFPGRFSGRQFSNSRSEMNVSTLELGDSALYLCASSSRGGRQFFGPGTRLTVL.

This clonotype was seen more than once but under ten times. The V and J genes are TRBV6-2 or TRBV6-3 and TRBJ1-1, with D unresolved. Germline values: CDR1 MNHEY, CDR2 SVGEGT. With 0 bases removed from V and 6 bases from J, the gap between germline ends came to 14 bases. The CDR3 length is 15 residues. The CDR3 reads CASSYSPGRRPEAFF. CDR3 nucleotides: TGTGCCAGCAGTTACTCCCCGGGCAGGCGCCCTGAAGCTTTCTTT.

This clonotype was counted a few times. V usage is TRBV7-8 and J usage is TRBJ2-7, with 9 nucleotides matching TRBD1. The V gene end was trimmed by 3 bases and the J gene end by 2 bases; junction bases not matched to a gene: 5. The CDR3 is made up of 15 amino acids. Germline V lookup: CDR1 SGHVS, CDR2 FQNEAQ. DNA for the CDR3: TGTGCCAGCAGCTTCGACAGGGGGTTTACCTACGAGCAGTACTTC. The encoded protein is CASSFDRGFTYEQYF.

This clonotype was seen more than once but under ten times. The chain has TRBV21-1 and TRBJ2-3; the table's D call, TRBD2, was not checked against the DNA. TRBV21-1 is a listed pseudogene. The CDR3 length is 19 residues. The DNA of the CDR3 is TGTGCCAGCAGCAAAGGCCGGAGGGGCTTGGCGGGATTCTCGGATACGCAGTATTTT. This translates into CASSKGRRGLAGFSDTQYF.

In this sample, this clonotype turned up a few times. The J gene is TRBJ1-1, the V gene TRBV5-1, with D maybe TRBD1 (5 bases). Germline CDR1 is SGHRS and CDR2 is YFSETQ. CDR3 size: 12 residues. Trimming removed 0 bases at V and 8 bases at J, with 8 bases between. The CDR3 region has the DNA TGCGCCAGCAGCTTGGGGGCAGGGGAAGCTTTCTTT. Translating gives CASSLGAGEAFF.

This clonotype was seen repeatedly, ten times or more. The chain couples TRBV12-3 or TRBV12-4 to TRBJ2-2; 12 nucleotides agree with TRBD2. The CDR3 is 14 amino acids. V was clipped by 6 bases and J by 5 bases; unmatched bases: 1. CDR3: CASRGLAGTGELFF. The CDR3 DNA follows: TGTGCCAGCAGAGGACTAGCGGGAACCGGGGAGCTGTTTTTT.

This clonotype came up a few times. This chain's CDR3 is CASSDPSDGPRNTIYF. The CDR3 DNA reads TGCGCCAGCAGCGATCCGTCGGACGGGCCACGAAACACCATATATTTT. The V call is TRBV5-1, the J call TRBJ1-3; no clear D gene. Between the trimmed V and J ends, which lost 4 bases and 5 bases, there was a span of 19 bases. The CDR3 length is 16 residues. CDR1 SGHRS and CDR2 YFSETQ come from the germline V gene.

This chain connects TRBV15 to TRBJ2-7; 7 bases agree with TRBD2. Trimming cost V 1 base and J 0 bases; bases outside gene matches: 6. The CDR3 runs 16 residues. Germline V CDR1 and CDR2: LNHNV, YYDKDF (reference sequence). The CDR3 DNA sequence: TGTGCCACCAGCAGAGGAAGGGAGGGCCCCTCCTACGAGCAGTACTTC. Translation: CATSRGREGPSYEQYF. The full variable domain, rest sourced from reference TRBV15 and TRBJ2-7, is DAMVIQNPRYQVTQFGKPVTLSCSQTLNHNVMYWYQQKSSQAPKLLFHYYDKDFNNEADTPDNFQSRRPNTSFCFLDIRSPGLGDTAMYLCATSRGREGPSYEQYFGPGTRLTVT.

This rearrangement joins TRBV19 to TRBJ2-1, with D uncertain. CDR1 and CDR2 (germline): LNHDA, SQIVND (reference sequence). The CDR3 sequence is 13 residues long. Trimming stripped 0 bases from V and 8 bases from J, with 8 bases between. This CDR3 reads CASSIDYNDEQFF. CDR3 nucleotides: TGTGCCAGTAGTATAGACTACAATGATGAGCAGTTCTTC.

This clonotype turned up a few times. The chain employs TRBV2 and TRBJ2-7, with 11 bases identical to TRBD2. V shed 6 bases and J 2 bases; nucleotides not matched to a gene: 3. The CDR3 consists of 14 residues. Per the germline V gene, CDR1 is SNHLY and CDR2 is FYNNEI. The CDR3 DNA reads as TGTGCCAGCAGAGCGGGACTAGCGGCCTACGAGCAGTACTTC. Residues: CASRAGLAAYEQYF.

This clonotype was counted a few times. This chain joins TRBV2 and TRBJ2-7, with D uncertain. The V gene lost 5 bases and the J gene lost 0 bases, with 11 bases spanning the gap. The germline gives CDR1 SNHLY, CDR2 FYNNEI. CDR3 length: 14 residues. CDR3 nucleotide sequence: TGTGCCAGCAGTATGCAGCGCGGCTCCTACGAGCAGTACTTC. Amino acid sequence: CASSMQRGSYEQYF.

The rearrangement links TRBV6-2 or TRBV6-3 to TRBJ1-4; D is unclear. Germline V CDR1 and CDR2: MNHEY, SVGEGT. This CDR3 contains 14 residues. Trimming took off 6 bases at V and 8 bases at J, with 16 bases between the two ends. CDR3 bases: TGTGCCAGCAGCATCGGACGGGTAGGGGAAAAACTGTTTTTT. Amino acids: CASSIGRVGEKLFF.

This rearrangement joins TRBV4-3 to TRBJ2-7, with 9 positions matching TRBD2. Germline V CDR1 and CDR2: LGHNA, YSLEER. V lost 2 bases and J lost 2; bases outside the gene matches: 4. This CDR3 region has 15 residues. CDR3 in DNA: TGCGCCAGCAGCCAACTTAGCGGGAGTACCTACGAGCAGTACTTC. Residues: CASSQLSGSTYEQYF.

This clonotype was recorded a few times. The rearrangement links TRBV6-1 to TRBJ2-7; no clear D gene. V was trimmed by 6 bases and J by 0 bases, leaving 15 bases between them. Germline lookup yields CDR1 MNHNS and CDR2 SASEGT. The CDR3 runs to 15 residues. The CDR3 sequence is CASRTGRTSSYEQYF. The CDR3 nucleotides are TGTGCCAGCAGAACCGGGCGTACGAGCTCCTACGAGCAGTACTTC.

The chain recombines TRBV4-1 with TRBJ2-3; D not certain. The CDR3 contains 12 residues. In germline, CDR1 is MGHRA, CDR2 YSYEKL. V was clipped by 3 bases and J by 4 bases, with 5 bases between them. CDR3 amino acids: CASSHTADTQYF. CDR3 bases: TGCGCCAGCAGCCATACAGCAGATACGCAGTATTTT.

This clonotype was recorded at least ten times. The CDR3 loop is CASSLGGNTGELFF. In DNA, the CDR3 is TGTGCCAGCAGCTTAGGTGGGAACACCGGGGAGCTGTTTTTT. The V call is TRBV7-6, the J call TRBJ2-2; no firm D call. The germline CDR1 and CDR2 sequences are SGHVS and FNYEAQ. The V end lost 1 base, the J end lost 1 base, and 4 bases lay between the germline ends. The CDR3 is made up of 14 amino acids.

CDR3 protein: CASSSTGEPYNEQFF. CDR3 coding DNA: TGTGCCAGCAGCTCGACAGGGGAGCCCTACAATGAGCAGTTCTTC. V usage is TRBV11-2 and J usage is TRBJ2-1; 8 bases map to TRBD1. The CDR3 has 15 amino acids. After removal of 4 bases from V and 2 bases from J, the junction contained 4 bases not matched to a gene. Germline V CDR1 and CDR2: SGHAT, FQNNGV.

The chain combines TRBV27 with TRBJ2-2; D might be TRBD2 (5 bases). This CDR3 spans 17 amino acids. Trimming removed 8 bases at V and 3 bases at J, with 22 bases between. Germline V gives CDR1 MNHEY, CDR2 SMNVEV (reference sequence). Here the CDR3 reads CASGGSGKFFYTGELFF. Here the CDR3 DNA reads TGTGCCAGCGGCGGGTCGGGAAAGTTTTTCTACACCGGGGAGCTGTTTTTT.

This clonotype has a handful of counts. V is TRBV12-3 or TRBV12-4 and J is TRBJ2-7; 7 bases are shared with TRBD1. This CDR3 has 15 residues. V was pared by 5 bases and J by 3 bases, with 10 bases of the junction left unmatched. The CDR3 bases are TGTGCCAGCAGTCAGGGGACAGCTGGCCTCTACGAGCAGTACTTC. It encodes CASSQGTAGLYEQYF.

The table lists this clonotype with many counts. The CDR3 DNA reads TGTGCCAGCAGTTCCAGGACTAGTAACTATGGCTACACCTTC. Amino acids: CASSSRTSNYGYTF. The chain has TRBV28 and TRBJ1-2; D unclear. Trimming stripped 4 bases from V and 1 base from J, with 10 bases between. The CDR3 contains 14 residues. In germline, CDR1 is MDHEN, CDR2 SYDVKM.

The CDR3 DNA reads as TGTGCCAGCAGCACCCGGGACTTTAGCACTGAAGCTTTCTTT. Translated: CASSTRDFSTEAFF. The chain carries TRBV7-8 and TRBJ1-1; possible D gene TRBD1, 5 bases. V gave up 5 bases and J gave up 4 bases, with 14 bases separating them. Germline V gene sequence: CDR1 SGHVS, CDR2 FQNEAQ. CDR3 length equals 14 residues.

The J gene is TRBJ1-4, the V gene TRBV5-1; D is ambiguous. This CDR3 has 13 residues. Trimming removed 0 bases at V and 8 bases at J, with 8 bases between. The V gene's germline CDR1 is SGHRS and CDR2 YFSETQ. CDR3: CASSLGIAEKLFF. In nucleotides, the CDR3 is TGCGCCAGCAGCTTGGGGATAGCCGAAAAACTGTTTTTT.

This clonotype was picked up a small number of times. The CDR3 DNA reads TGTGCCAGCAGACTCACAGGAGGAATTGCCCAGTACTTC. Its translation is CASRLTGGIAQYF. The genes are TRBV6-2 or TRBV6-3 and TRBJ2-5; D is tentatively TRBD1 or TRBD2 (5 bases each). Trimming removed 6 bases from V and 9 bases from J, with 17 bases in between. This CDR3 spans 13 amino acids. Germline CDR1 and CDR2: MNHEY and SVGEGT.

The genes are TRBV10-3 and TRBJ1-5, with D possibly TRBD1 on 5 matching bases. V shed 0 bases and J shed 7 bases, with 13 bases lying between them. Germline V gives CDR1 ENHRY, CDR2 SYGVKD. CDR3 length: 15 residues. The CDR3 region has the DNA TGTGCCATCAGTGAGTCGCAGGGTGGAGGGCAGCCCCAGCATTTT. It encodes CAISESQGGGQPQHF.

The chain has TRBV18 and TRBJ1-1; D unresolved. Germline lookup yields CDR1 KGHSH and CDR2 LQKENI. The CDR3 runs 13 residues. Trimming removed 2 bases from V and 11 bases from J, with 15 bases in between. CDR3: CASSPGTAPGAFF. CDR3 DNA sequence: TGTGCCAGCTCACCAGGTACGGCCCCGGGGGCTTTCTTT.